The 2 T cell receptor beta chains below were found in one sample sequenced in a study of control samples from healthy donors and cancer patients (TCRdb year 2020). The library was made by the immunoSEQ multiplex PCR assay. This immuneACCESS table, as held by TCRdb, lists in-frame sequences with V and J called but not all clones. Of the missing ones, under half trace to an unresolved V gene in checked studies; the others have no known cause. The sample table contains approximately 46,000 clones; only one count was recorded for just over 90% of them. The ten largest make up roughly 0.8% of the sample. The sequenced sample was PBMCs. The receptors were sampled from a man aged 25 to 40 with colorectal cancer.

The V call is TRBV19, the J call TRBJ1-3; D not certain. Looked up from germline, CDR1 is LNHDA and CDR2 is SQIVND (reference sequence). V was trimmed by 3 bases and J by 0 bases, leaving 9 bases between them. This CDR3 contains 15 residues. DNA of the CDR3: TGTGCCAGTAGTATTTGGAGTGACTCTGGAAACACCATATATTTT. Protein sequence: CASSIWSDSGNTIYF.

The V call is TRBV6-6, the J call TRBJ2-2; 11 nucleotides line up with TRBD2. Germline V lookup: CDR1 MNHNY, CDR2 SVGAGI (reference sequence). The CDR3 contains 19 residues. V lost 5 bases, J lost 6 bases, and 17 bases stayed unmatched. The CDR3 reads CASSRLTQPGLAVAGELFF. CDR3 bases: TGTGCCAGCAGTCGCCTGACTCAACCGGGACTAGCGGTTGCCGGGGAGCTGTTTTTT.